The T cell receptor beta chain under discussion was sequenced for a study of OX40 agonist ivuxolimab in advanced cancers. V gave up 5 bases and J gave up 2 bases; unmatched junction bases: 3. This CDR3 contains 15 residues. Germline V gene lookup returns CDR1 LNHDA and CDR2 SQIVND (reference sequence). Clones were read by immunoSEQ multiplex PCR, and TCRdb kept only the in-frame ones, dropping some. Of fewer than 70,000 clones listed, roughly nine tenths are singletons. This chain uses TRBV19 with TRBJ2-1, with TRBD2 matching 10 bases. Source: CD4+ or CD8+ T cells sorted from blood, taken in a trial of the OX40 agonist ivuxolimab. This TCR came from an adult with an advanced solid tumor such as melanoma, head and neck, liver or kidney cancer. CDR3 sequence: CASSAGLAAYNEQFF. The DNA of the CDR3 is TGTGCCAGTAGTGCAGGACTAGCGGCCTACAATGAGCAGTTCTTC.